This TCR beta chain originates from a study of beta chain features in type 1 diabetes. The study's findings and limits: Shortening of TCRB CDR3s, moderate but significant, appeared in all four CD4+ subsets of Type 1 diabetes patients.

The germline V gene encodes CDR1 GTSNPN and CDR2 SVGIG (reference sequence). The V gene lost 2 bases and the J gene lost 4 bases, with 8 bases spanning the gap. The CDR3 is 13 residues long. As every portion of the isolated RNA was reverse transcribed, the sequencing read expressed TCRB transcripts. The data were produced by immunoSEQ multiplex PCR, yet TCRdb's version contains in-frame clones alone and is incomplete. The data hold some 370,000 clones, with over 8.5% observed a single time. This clone was counted between two and nine times. Its antigen is not identified. The sample comprised central memory CD4+ T cells from blood. The TCR sequence derives from a man aged 25 to 40 with type 1 diabetes. The rearrangement links TRBV30 to TRBJ2-2; D ambiguous. CDR3 loop: CAWSLSATGELFF. The CDR3 bases are TGTGCCTGGAGTTTGTCAGCCACCGGGGAGCTGTTTTTT.